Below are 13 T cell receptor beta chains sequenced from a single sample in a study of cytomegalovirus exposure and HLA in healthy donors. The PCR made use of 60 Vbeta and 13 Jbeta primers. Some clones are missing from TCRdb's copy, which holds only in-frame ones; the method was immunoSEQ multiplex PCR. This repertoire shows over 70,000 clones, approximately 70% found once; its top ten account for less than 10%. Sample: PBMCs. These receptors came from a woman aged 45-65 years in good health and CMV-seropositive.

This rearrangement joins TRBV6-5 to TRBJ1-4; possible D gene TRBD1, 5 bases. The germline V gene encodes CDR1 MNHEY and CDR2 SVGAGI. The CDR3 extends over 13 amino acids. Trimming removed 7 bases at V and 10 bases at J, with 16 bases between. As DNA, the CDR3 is TGTGCCAGCAAATCAGCAGGGTCGGGAAAACTGTTTTTT. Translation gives CASKSAGSGKLFF.

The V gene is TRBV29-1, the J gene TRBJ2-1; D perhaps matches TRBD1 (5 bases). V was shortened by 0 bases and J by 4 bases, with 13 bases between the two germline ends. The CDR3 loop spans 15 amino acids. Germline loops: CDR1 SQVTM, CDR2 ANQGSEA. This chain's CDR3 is CSVEDPRARYNEQFF. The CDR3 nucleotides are TGCAGCGTTGAAGATCCCAGGGCTCGTTACAATGAGCAGTTCTTC.

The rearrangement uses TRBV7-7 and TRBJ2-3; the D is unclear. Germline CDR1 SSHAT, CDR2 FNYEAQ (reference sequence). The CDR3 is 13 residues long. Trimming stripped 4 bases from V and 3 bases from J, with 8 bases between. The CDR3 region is CASSYSPTDTQYF. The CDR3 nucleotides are TGTGCCAGCAGCTACTCACCTACAGATACGCAGTATTTT.

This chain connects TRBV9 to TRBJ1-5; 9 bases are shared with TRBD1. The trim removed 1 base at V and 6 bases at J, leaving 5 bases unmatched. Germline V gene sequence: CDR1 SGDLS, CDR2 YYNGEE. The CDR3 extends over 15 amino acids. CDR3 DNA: TGTGCCAGCAGCGTATCGGGACAGGGCGGTCAGCCCCAGCATTTT. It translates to CASSVSGQGGQPQHF.

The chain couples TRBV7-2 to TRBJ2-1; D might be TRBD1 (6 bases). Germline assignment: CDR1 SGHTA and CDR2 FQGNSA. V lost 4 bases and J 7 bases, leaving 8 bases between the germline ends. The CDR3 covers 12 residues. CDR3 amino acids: CASSSQGNEQFF. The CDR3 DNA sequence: TGTGCCAGCAGCTCACAGGGAAATGAGCAGTTCTTC.

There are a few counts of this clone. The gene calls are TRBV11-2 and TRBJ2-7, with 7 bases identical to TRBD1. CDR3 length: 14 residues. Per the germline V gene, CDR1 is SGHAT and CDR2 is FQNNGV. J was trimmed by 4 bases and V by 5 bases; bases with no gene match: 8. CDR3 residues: CASSPNPTGYEQYF. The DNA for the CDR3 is TGTGCCAGCAGCCCTAATCCGACAGGGTACGAGCAGTACTTC.

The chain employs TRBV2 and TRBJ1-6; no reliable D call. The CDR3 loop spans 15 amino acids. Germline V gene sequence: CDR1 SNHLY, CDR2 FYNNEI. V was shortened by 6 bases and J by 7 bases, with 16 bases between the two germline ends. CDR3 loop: CASRGRLGSNSPLHF. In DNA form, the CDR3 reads TGTGCCAGCAGGGGCCGGTTAGGCTCAAATTCACCCCTCCACTTT. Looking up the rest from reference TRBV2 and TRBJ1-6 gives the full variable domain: EPEVTQTPSHQVTQMGQEVILRCVPISNHLYFYWYRQILGQKVEFLVSFYNNEISEKSEIFDDQFSVERPDGSNFTLKIRSTKLEDSAMYFCASRGRLGSNSPLHFGNGTRLTVT.

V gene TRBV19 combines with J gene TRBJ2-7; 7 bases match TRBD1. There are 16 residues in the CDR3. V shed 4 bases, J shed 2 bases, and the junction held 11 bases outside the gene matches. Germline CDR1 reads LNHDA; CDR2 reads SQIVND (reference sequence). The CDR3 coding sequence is TGTGCCAGTAGTACCCGACAGGGCAAAGACCCCTACGAGCAGTACTTC. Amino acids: CASSTRQGKDPYEQYF. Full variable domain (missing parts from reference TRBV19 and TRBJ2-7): DGGITQSPKYLFRKEGQNVTLSCEQNLNHDAMYWYRQDPGQGLRLIYYSQIVNDFQKGDIAEGYSVSREKKESFPLTVTSAQKNPTAFYLCASSTRQGKDPYEQYFGPGTRLTVT.

DNA for the CDR3: TGTGCCAGCAGCTTAGCCTTCAATGAGCAGTTCTTC. Its translation: CASSLAFNEQFF. The V call is TRBV7-2, the J call TRBJ2-1; D is ambiguous. CDR1 is SGHTA, CDR2 FQGNSA, per germline. Trimming left V 0 bases short and J 6 bases short, with 3 bases between. This CDR3 has 12 residues.

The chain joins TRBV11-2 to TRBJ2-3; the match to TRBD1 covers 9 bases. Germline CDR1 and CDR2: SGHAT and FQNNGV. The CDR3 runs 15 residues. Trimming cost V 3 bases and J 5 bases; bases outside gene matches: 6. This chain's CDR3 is CASSLGTGRVDTQYF. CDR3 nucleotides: TGTGCCAGCAGCTTGGGGACAGGGAGGGTAGATACGCAGTATTTT.

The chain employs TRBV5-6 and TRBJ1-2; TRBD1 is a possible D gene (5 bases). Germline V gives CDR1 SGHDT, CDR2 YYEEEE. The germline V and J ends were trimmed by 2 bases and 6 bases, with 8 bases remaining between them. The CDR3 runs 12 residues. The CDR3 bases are TGTGCCAGCAGCTTCTCGGGGGATGGCTACACCTTC. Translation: CASSFSGDGYTF.

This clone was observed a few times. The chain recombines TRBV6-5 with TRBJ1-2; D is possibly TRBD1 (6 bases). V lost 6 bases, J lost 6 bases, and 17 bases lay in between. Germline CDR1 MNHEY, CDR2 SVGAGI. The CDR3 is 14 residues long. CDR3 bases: TGTGCCAGCAGGGGACCTTCAGGGGAACATGGCTACACCTTC. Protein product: CASRGPSGEHGYTF.

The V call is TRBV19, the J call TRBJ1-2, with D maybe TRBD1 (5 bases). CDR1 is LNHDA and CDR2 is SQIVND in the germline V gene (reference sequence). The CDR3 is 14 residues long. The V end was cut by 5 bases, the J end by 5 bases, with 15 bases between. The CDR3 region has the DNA TGTGCCAGTAGTTCGGGATACGGGGGATATGGCTACACCTTC. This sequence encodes CASSSGYGGYGYTF.